This TCR beta chain came from a study of chemoradiotherapy in HPV16-positive cancers. Study overall: A couple of HPV16-positive patients' cells yielded candidate HPV-specific clones and common motifs.

Sequencing used immunoSEQ multiplex PCR; TCRdb keeps in-frame clones, though not all of them. The table has almost 15,000 clones, approximately 86% seen once. On this clone: Its specificity is not known.

Notes on the study in general: For HPV16-positive patients, expanding HPV-responsive T cells associated with longer recurrence-free survival. Non-HPV-specific T cells did not expand in tumors during treatment, whereas candidate HPV-specific clones and E7-related motifs did.

Repeated repertoire sampling spanned the course of chemoradiotherapy. CDR1 is ENHRY, CDR2 SYGVKD, per germline. Trimming pared 6 bases from V and 0 bases from J, leaving 11 bases between. This CDR3 is 14 amino acids long. The rearrangement joins TRBV10-3 to TRBJ1-1, with a tentative D call TRBD1 (6 bases). The clonotype was recovered from a human donor with HPV-associated anogenital cancer. Material: blood, obtained from a patient who underwent chemoradiotherapy. The CDR3 DNA follows: TGTGCCATCAGCGAACAGGGAGTGAACACTGAAGCTTTCTTT. As protein: CAISEQGVNTEAFF.